This T cell receptor beta chain was captured in a study of Graves' ophthalmopathy and Graves' hyperthyroidism. This clonotype was counted between two and nine times. Out of around 9.7 ml of fresh peripheral blood, PBMCs were obtained. The authors amplified TCR beta CDR3 regions, and they did so from RNA transcripts for repertoire sequencing. First-round RT-PCR relied on HTBI primers, and a second-round multiplex PCR came next. TCRdb passed the multiplex PCR reads through MiXCR, listing each CDR3 protein once. The sample includes about 740,000 distinct CDR3 sequences, 35% to 50% seen only once; the top ten take roughly 46%. The sequence was collected from an adult man with Graves' ophthalmopathy. The specimen sequenced was peripheral blood.

The CDR3 region has the DNA TGTGCCAGTAGTCCCAACGAAAATCCCCAAGGAGCTTTCTTT. It codes for CASSPNENPQGAFF. V usage is TRBV19 and J usage is TRBJ1-1; D is unclear. Germline V CDR1 and CDR2: LNHDA, SQIVND (reference sequence). V lost 5 bases to trimming and J lost 10 bases, with 20 bases between them. CDR3 length equals 14 residues. Together with reference TRBV19 and TRBJ1-1, the CDR3 gives the full variable domain: DGGITQSPKYLFRKEGQNVTLSCEQNLNHDAMYWYRQDPGQGLRLIYYSQIVNDFQKGDIAEGYSVSREKKESFPLTVTSAQKNPTAFYLCASSPNENPQGAFFGQGTRLTVV.